This T cell receptor (beta chain) was found in a study of blood T cell repertoires in COVID-19 (dated by TCRdb to about 2020). About the investigation overall: Recovered participants in ImmuneRACE Cohort 3 were defined as having two consecutive negative NP/OP PCR tests, clearance from a healthcare professional, or resolution of symptoms. Nearly every sample came with metadata listing a de-identified subject ID, COVID-19 status, age in years and sex. Deeply sampled blood TCRbeta repertoires from subjects exposed to, actively infected with, or recovered from COVID-19 were included in the dataset. Samples from collaborators originated in the United States, Italy and Spain and spanned both the acute and convalescent phases of COVID-19. The samples were drawn from two sources: the first 160 participants of the ongoing ImmuneRACE study, and about 1,300 subjects contributed by 6 global collaborators. Where available, HLA class I and class II types were obtained from metadata supplied by the sample provider rather than from assay-based typing. The repertoires were made available in a free public database intended to serve as a resource for research on the immune response to SARS-CoV-2. The material from the prospective study consisted of cDNA or gDNA derived from T cells, B-cell-depleted T cells, or PBMCs.

TCRbeta CDR3 regions were amplified from genomic DNA using the immunoSEQ Assay, a bias-controlled multiplex PCR. On the study's bioinformatics: The number of nucleated cells in each sample was estimated from the amplification of reference gene primers within the assay. To quantify the absolute abundance of each unique TCRbeta CDR3 rearrangement, sequence reads were collapsed and filtered. For each sample, productive Simpson clonality was calculated as the square root of Simpson's diversity index over productive rearrangements. This immuneACCESS table, as held by TCRdb, lists in-frame sequences with V and J called but not all clones. Of the missing ones, under half trace to an unresolved V gene in checked studies; the others have no known cause. For V, J and clone size, that table is used; D and trimming come from the DNA. For this sample there are hundreds of thousands of clones; approximately 89% appear just once. Around 2% of the sample rests with the top ten.

Participants in the prospective study were aged roughly 18 to 89 years, lived in more than 20 United States geographic areas, and enrolled through a virtual design. In the prospective study, participants were assigned to cohorts based on the clinical history participants reported in a screening survey and a study questionnaire. In the prospective study, whole blood, serum and a nasopharyngeal or oropharyngeal swab were collected from each participant by mobile phlebotomists. Prospective study participants could optionally give additional blood draws and questionnaires over a roughly two-month period. Before DNA extraction, blood samples from the prospective study were shipped at room temperature or frozen. For this clone: Its antigen is unknown. The record has no base qualities; no much larger clone is one base away.

What the research found in general, with its limitations: How much clinical and demographic metadata was included differed by source and by participant, and the metadata was provided uncurated.

The CDR3 runs 16 residues from the cysteine to the phenylalanine. Just CDR3 DNA is preserved here, 48 bases in frame from base 1. According to the germline V gene (reference sequence), CDR1 reads SEHNR and CDR2 reads FQNEAQ. V gives up 5 bases and J gives up 6 bases, and the segment between their germline ends measures 19 bases. Recombination joined TRBV7-9 with TRBJ2-2; the D segment could be TRBD2, given 6 matching bases. This receptor was identified in a man aged 35 to 55 in a cohort exposed to, infected with or recovered from COVID-19 (not recorded which). Material: PBMCs or T cells enriched from blood (not recorded which). The nucleotides are TGTGCCAGCAGCCCACGGGACTTTCCGAATTCCGGGGAGCTGTTTTTT. Its protein is CASSPRDFPNSGELFF.